This T cell receptor beta chain was recovered during a study of cytomegalovirus exposure and HLA in healthy donors. Study information: A preliminary data release comprised roughly 80 million unique TCRs obtained from HLA-typed donors. Study-wide findings and caveats: Later on, analysis showed that most CMV-associated TCR beta chains appeared to be HLA-restricted.

Germline V gene sequence: CDR1 SGHNT, CDR2 YYREEE (reference sequence). The CDR3 consists of 16 residues. The ends lost 0 bases at V and 4 bases at J; junction bases unmatched: 7. The PCR used 60 Vbeta and 13 Jbeta primers. Only in-frame clones appear in the TCRdb table, and some are missing; sequencing was by immunoSEQ multiplex PCR. The sample yields 90,000 to 120,000 clones, about 80% seen once. A few counts support this clone. As yet, its antigen is unknown. The receptor was derived from a female donor in good health and CMV-seropositive. The chain links TRBV5-4 to TRBJ1-2, with 9 bases lining up with TRBD1. The sequenced sample consisted of PBMCs. The CDR3 DNA reads TGTGCCAGCAGCTTGGACAGGGGGCGGAGGGGCTATGGCTACACCTTC. Protein: CASSLDRGRRGYGYTF. Filled out from reference TRBV5-4 and TRBJ1-2, the complete variable domain reads ETGVTQSPTHLIKTRGQQVTLRCSSQSGHNTVSWYQQALGQGPQFIFQYYREEENGRGNFPPRFSGLQFPNYSSELNVNALELDDSALYLCASSLDRGRRGYGYTFGSGTRLTVV.